This is a list of T cell receptor beta chains from one sample in a study of blood T cell repertoires in COVID-19. TCRdb's copy holds only in-frame clones and misses some; the assay was immunoSEQ multiplex PCR. The sample lists some 31,000 clones; around 85% were seen once. What was sequenced was peripheral blood. The receptors originated from a human donor with acute or convalescent COVID-19. The donor label of this sample is uncertain. Each CDR3 is given with its conserved first and last residue. Fields, in order: J gene, V gene, CDR3 protein.

j_gene: TRBJ2-7; v_gene: TRBV5-1; CDR3aa: CASSVGQGTYEQYF
j_gene: TRBJ2-3; v_gene: TRBV5-1; CDR3aa: CATGPGGAADTQYF
j_gene: TRBJ1-1; v_gene: TRBV12-3/TRBV12-4; CDR3aa: CASSFSGNTEAFF
j_gene: TRBJ2-1; v_gene: TRBV29-1; CDR3aa: CSVASGLAGELGEFF
j_gene: TRBJ2-3; v_gene: TRBV7-2; CDR3aa: CASSFNLPGSTDTQYF
j_gene: TRBJ2-2; v_gene: TRBV5-1; CDR3aa: CASSPTASANTGELFF
j_gene: TRBJ1-2; v_gene: TRBV2; CDR3aa: CASSEQGWDGYTF
j_gene: TRBJ2-7; v_gene: TRBV7-2; CDR3aa: CASRLSGGRANEQYF
j_gene: TRBJ2-1; v_gene: TRBV30; CDR3aa: CAWSPTTNEQFF
j_gene: TRBJ1-3; v_gene: TRBV25-1; CDR3aa: CASSESFPARDTIYF
j_gene: TRBJ1-1; v_gene: TRBV19; CDR3aa: CASSNQGARTEAFF
j_gene: TRBJ1-1; v_gene: TRBV7-3; CDR3aa: CASSLGGGGTEAFF
j_gene: TRBJ2-3; v_gene: TRBV9; CDR3aa: CASSATSGSSTDTQYF
j_gene: TRBJ2-6; v_gene: TRBV11-3; CDR3aa: CASSPEESSGANVLTF
j_gene: TRBJ1-1; v_gene: TRBV7-9; CDR3aa: CASSSTGRTEAFF
j_gene: TRBJ2-5; v_gene: TRBV28; CDR3aa: CASSPKGGGLETQYF
j_gene: TRBJ1-2; v_gene: TRBV6-2/TRBV6-3; CDR3aa: CASSYGEANYGYTF
j_gene: TRBJ1-1; v_gene: TRBV18; CDR3aa: CASSPLGGNTEAFF
j_gene: TRBJ1-2; v_gene: TRBV18; CDR3aa: CASSPYRQDYGYTF
j_gene: TRBJ1-2; v_gene: TRBV7-9; CDR3aa: CASSLGTNYGYTF
j_gene: TRBJ2-3; v_gene: TRBV2; CDR3aa: CASRLPGSGGPQGSDTQYF
j_gene: TRBJ1-2; v_gene: TRBV7-8; CDR3aa: CASSLEPVDTSNYGYTF
j_gene: TRBJ2-7; v_gene: TRBV10-2; CDR3aa: CASGLAGVGDEQYF
j_gene: TRBJ2-5; v_gene: TRBV24-1; CDR3aa: CATSDLQISGLPLISETQYF
j_gene: TRBJ2-7; v_gene: TRBV29-1; CDR3aa: CSVRQGVTYEQYF
j_gene: TRBJ1-5; v_gene: TRBV12-3/TRBV12-4; CDR3aa: CASSFVGDQPQHF
j_gene: TRBJ2-7; v_gene: TRBV6-2/TRBV6-3; CDR3aa: CASRPHDLDGAYEQYF
j_gene: TRBJ2-5; v_gene: TRBV7-2; CDR3aa: CASSSGTSGRVETQYF
j_gene: TRBJ2-7; v_gene: TRBV25-1; CDR3aa: CASMGGLSGEQYF
j_gene: TRBJ2-1; v_gene: TRBV10-1; CDR3aa: CASSESGGSYNEQFF
j_gene: TRBJ2-1; v_gene: TRBV18; CDR3aa: CASSPRAGDYNEQFF
j_gene: TRBJ1-2; v_gene: TRBV11-3; CDR3aa: CASSLGGYGYTF
j_gene: TRBJ2-7; v_gene: TRBV7-9; CDR3aa: CASSFGFSYEQYF
j_gene: TRBJ1-1; v_gene: TRBV29-1; CDR3aa: CSVRQQGNTEAFF
j_gene: TRBJ2-7; v_gene: TRBV27; CDR3aa: CASSLSGGAAEQYF
j_gene: TRBJ2-1; v_gene: TRBV12-3/TRBV12-4; CDR3aa: CASSGYNEQFF
j_gene: TRBJ2-2; v_gene: TRBV9; CDR3aa: CASSPGTSGNTGELFF
j_gene: TRBJ2-1; v_gene: TRBV4-3; CDR3aa: CASSLDGTSGGEEQFF
j_gene: TRBJ1-1; v_gene: TRBV10-3; CDR3aa: CAISVEGAHTEAFF
j_gene: TRBJ1-2; v_gene: TRBV5-4; CDR3aa: CASSFQGFRGGYTF
j_gene: TRBJ1-1; v_gene: TRBV6-2/TRBV6-3; CDR3aa: CASSYSEGTEAFF
j_gene: TRBJ2-3; v_gene: TRBV19; CDR3aa: CASSPGRGGSDTQYF
j_gene: TRBJ2-7; v_gene: TRBV3-1/TRBV3-2; CDR3aa: CASTQRDLPPYEQYF
j_gene: TRBJ1-3; v_gene: TRBV7-9; CDR3aa: CASSPGGPGGDTIYF
j_gene: TRBJ1-2; v_gene: TRBV28; CDR3aa: CASSGRRAYGYTF
j_gene: TRBJ1-1; v_gene: TRBV7-2; CDR3aa: CASSLSSRNTEAFF
j_gene: TRBJ1-1; v_gene: TRBV20-1; CDR3aa: CSASPGGEAFF
j_gene: TRBJ1-5; v_gene: TRBV18; CDR3aa: CASSPPGTVNQPQHF
j_gene: TRBJ2-2; v_gene: TRBV2; CDR3aa: CASSASGTLNTGELFF
j_gene: TRBJ1-5; v_gene: TRBV5-5; CDR3aa: CASSSGTGGQPQHF
j_gene: TRBJ2-1; v_gene: TRBV7-9; CDR3aa: CASRNTGSGKIFNEQFF
j_gene: TRBJ1-2; v_gene: TRBV7-9; CDR3aa: CATTGGRVEGYTF
j_gene: TRBJ1-6; v_gene: TRBV12-3/TRBV12-4; CDR3aa: CASSFINSPLHF